These 26 T cell receptor beta chains originate from one sample sequenced in a study of molecular identifiers for immune sequencing clone quantification. TCRdb ran MiXCR on the PCR reads and lists one entry per CDR3 protein. Of approximately 550,000 distinct CDR3 sequences listed, about 26% were seen once; the top ten hold approximately 0.8%. The sequencing sample was made of naive CD8+ T cells from blood, with Jurkat cell RNA spiked in. Subset given: FACS-sorted CD8+CD4-CCR7+CD45RA+ naive T cells. The receptors here all came from a human donor in good health. Some libraries in this study had Jurkat cell RNA spiked in.

This clonotype was observed a handful of times. This chain connects TRBV7-2 to TRBJ1-6; D gene ambiguous. The germline CDR1 and CDR2 sequences are SGHTA and FQGNSA. The CDR3 totals 16 residues. V was pared by 5 bases and J by 0 bases, with 11 bases between. The CDR3 DNA sequence: TGTGCCAGCAGCCCCACGTGGAGCTCCTATAATTCACCCCTCCACTTT. Its protein product is CASSPTWSSYNSPLHF.

A word on this clonotype: The conserved final phenylalanine or tryptophan is absent from the CDR3, which likely points to a read error. The rearrangement links TRBV12-3 or TRBV12-4 to TRBJ2-5; D might be TRBD2 (6 bases). The CDR3 runs to 15 residues. V lost 3 bases to trimming and J lost 4 bases, with 15 bases between them. For the CDR3, the DNA is TGTGCCAGCAGTTTCGACGGGGGAGTGGGAGAGACCCAGTACTCC. It is translated as CASSFDGGVGETQYS.

This clonotype was counted ten times or more. The V and J genes are TRBV12-3 or TRBV12-4 and TRBJ1-4, with a weak D call TRBD1 (5 bases). V gave up 6 bases and J gave up 4 bases, with 18 bases separating them. The CDR3 has 16 amino acids. The CDR3 sequence: CASSPYGTRYNEKLFF. DNA for the CDR3: TGTGCCAGCAGCCCCTATGGGACGCGATATAATGAAAAACTGTTTTTT.

The chain carries TRBV27 and TRBJ1-1; no clear D gene. Germline V gene sequence: CDR1 MNHEY, CDR2 SMNVEV (reference sequence). V was clipped by 4 bases and J by 1 base, with 10 bases between them. The length of the CDR3 is 14 residues. CDR3 DNA sequence: TGTGCCAGCAGTTCCCTCCAACAGAACACTGAAGCTTTCTTT. Translated, it gives CASSSLQQNTEAFF.

This chain connects TRBV6-5 to TRBJ2-7; TRBD2 matches at 7 bases. Unmatched junction bases numbered 13, after V lost 6 bases and J lost 5 bases. This CDR3 is built from 15 residues. The germline V gene encodes CDR1 MNHEY and CDR2 SVGAGI. CDR3 coding DNA: TGTGCCAGCAGCCTCACCTGGGGTAGCGGGCACGAGCAGTACTTC. It translates to CASSLTWGSGHEQYF.

This clonotype was seen at least ten times. The chain has TRBV6-5 and TRBJ2-7; TRBD2 agrees at 9 bases. After removal of 0 bases from V and 2 bases from J, the junction contained 5 bases not matched to a gene. The CDR3 spans 16 residues. CDR1 MNHEY and CDR2 SVGAGI come from the germline V gene. This chain's CDR3 is CASSYSMGLAAYEQYF. Here the CDR3 DNA reads TGTGCCAGCAGTTACTCGATGGGACTAGCTGCCTACGAGCAGTACTTC.

A word on this clonotype: A much larger clone differs from this one at a single base, so this may be a read error. As the CDR3 is not closed by the conserved phenylalanine or tryptophan, this likely results from a read error. This rearrangement joins TRBV25-1 to TRBJ1-1; D is ambiguous. V was pared by 1 base and J by 4 bases, with 7 bases between. The V gene's germline CDR1 is MGHDK and CDR2 SYGVNS. This CDR3 spans 13 amino acids. This chain's CDR3 is CASSELGGTEAFS. In nucleotides, the CDR3 is TGTGCCAGCAGTGAATTGGGAGGCACTGAAGCTTTCTCT.

The chain uses TRBV6-6 and TRBJ1-2, with D maybe TRBD1 (5 bases). This CDR3 is 14 amino acids long. Germline V gene lookup returns CDR1 MNHNY and CDR2 SVGAGI (reference sequence). The V end was cut by 2 bases, the J end by 4 bases, with 11 bases between. CDR3 in DNA: TGTGCCAGCAGTTACCGCGACAGTCCCTATGGCTACACCTTC. Its protein product is CASSYRDSPYGYTF.

The V and J genes are TRBV9 and TRBJ1-2; D unclear. This CDR3 region has 15 residues. In germline, CDR1 is SGDLS, CDR2 YYNGEE. V was shortened by 0 bases and J by 2 bases, with 11 bases between the two germline ends. The chain's CDR3 is CASSVGSSRNYGYTF. The CDR3 DNA reads TGTGCCAGCAGCGTAGGTTCGTCAAGGAACTATGGCTACACCTTC.

This clonotype was seen repeatedly, ten times or more. The V and J genes are TRBV7-2 and TRBJ2-3; 10 bases match TRBD1. J was trimmed by 7 bases and V by 5 bases; bases with no gene match: 9. The germline V gene encodes CDR1 SGHTA and CDR2 FQGNSA. The CDR3 is 15 amino acids. In DNA, the CDR3 is TGTGCCAGCAGCGCGATGACAGGGGGCGAGAATACGCAGTATTTT. Its translation: CASSAMTGGENTQYF.

This clonotype was detected once. J is TRBJ2-1 and V is TRBV19; D may match TRBD1 or TRBD2 (5 bases each). Looked up from germline, CDR1 is LNHDA and CDR2 is SQIVND (reference sequence). This CDR3 comprises 15 residues. Trimming took 5 bases from V and 0 from J, leaving 11 bases between them. The CDR3 region is CASSAGAGSYNEQFF. The CDR3 DNA reads as TGTGCCAGTAGTGCCGGGGCGGGCTCCTACAATGAGCAGTTCTTC.

This clonotype has ten or more counts. The rearrangement links TRBV29-1 to TRBJ1-5; 7 nucleotides align to TRBD1. CDR3 size: 12 residues. V dropped 6 bases and J dropped 5; count of bases not matched to a gene: 4. Germline V CDR1 and CDR2: SQVTM, ANQGSEA. CDR3 DNA: TGCAGCGTGGGGCAGGGGGATCAGCCCCAGCATTTT. Its translation: CSVGQGDQPQHF.

Turning to this clonotype: Compared with germline, one end of the junction differs, possibly owing to a read error. The chain combines TRBV28 with TRBJ2-7; D may match TRBD1 or TRBD2 (5 bases each). Germline CDR1 reads MDHEN; CDR2 reads SYDVKM. CDR3 length: 11 amino acids. CDR3 amino acids: CVIGFGDERYF. DNA for the CDR3: TGCGTTATAGGCTTCGGGGACGAGCGGTACTTC.

This clonotype was counted ten times or more. The rearrangement links TRBV5-1 to TRBJ2-1; 10 bases map to TRBD2. Trimming cost V 2 bases and J 7 bases; bases outside gene matches: 6. Germline assignment: CDR1 SGHRS and CDR2 YFSETQ. The CDR3 has 15 residues. For the CDR3, the DNA is TGCGCCAGCAGCTTCCTAGCGGGAGTCGGTAATGAGCAGTTCTTC. Translating gives CASSFLAGVGNEQFF.

In its sample, this clonotype was seen many times. V and J are TRBV7-2 and TRBJ2-3; D ambiguous. The CDR3 is made up of 19 amino acids. Trimming took 2 bases from V and 2 from J, leaving 23 bases between them. Germline lookup yields CDR1 SGHTA and CDR2 FQGNSA. CDR3 coding DNA: TGTGCCAGCAGCTTACTGAGTGCGCGACCCCCCGCTTACACAGATACGCAGTATTTT. Translated, it gives CASSLLSARPPAYTDTQYF.

This clonotype was seen only a few times. The rearrangement uses TRBV15 and TRBJ2-7, with 9 bases fitting TRBD1. Germline V gene sequence: CDR1 LNHNV, CDR2 YYDKDF (reference sequence). With 4 bases clipped from V and 3 bases from J, the junction kept 4 bases outside the gene matches. There are 14 residues in the CDR3. CDR3 protein: CATSTRQGGYEQYF. CDR3 nucleotides: TGTGCCACCAGCACCCGACAGGGGGGCTACGAGCAGTACTTC.

This clonotype was seen a few times. The rearrangement uses TRBV13 and TRBJ2-3, with D perhaps matching TRBD1 (7 bases). The CDR3 spans 15 residues. Trimming pared 7 bases from V and 2 bases from J, leaving 16 bases between. Germline V gene lookup returns CDR1 PRHDT and CDR2 FYEKMQ (reference sequence). The CDR3 nucleotides read TGTGCCAGCACCCAGGGGGGTTTCACCACAGATACGCAGTATTTT. Its protein is CASTQGGFTTDTQYF.

With respect to this clonotype: A read error may be the cause here, since a much bigger clone is one base away. The rearrangement uses TRBV30 and TRBJ2-3; tentatively, D is TRBD2 (6 bases). The germline gives CDR1 GTSNPN, CDR2 SVGIG (reference sequence). This CDR3 is built from 14 residues. CDR3 residues: CAWSERGSPIDSVF. CDR3 DNA sequence: TGTGCCTGGAGTGAACGGGGGTCCCCAATTGACTCCGTTTTT.

As to this clonotype: Possible read error: a much larger clone is one base away. The gene calls are TRBV5-1 and TRBJ2-3; 11 nucleotides agree with TRBD2. This CDR3 contains 17 residues. Germline CDR1 SGHRS, CDR2 YFSETQ. CDR3 amino acids: CVSSSPGLAASTDTQYF. The CDR3, as DNA: TGCGTCAGCAGCTCCCCGGGACTAGCGGCAAGCACAGATACGCAGTATTTT.

With respect to this clonotype: The germline gene is not matched at one end of the junction; a read error may be the cause. The chain has TRBV7-9 and TRBJ2-1; no reliable D call. CDR3 size: 13 residues. CDR1 SEHNR and CDR2 FQNEAQ come from the germline V gene (reference sequence). Here the CDR3 reads CASSLDDHNEQSF. The CDR3 DNA sequence: TGTGCCAGCAGCTTAGATGACCACAATGAGCAGTCCTTC.

This clonotype occurred many times. V gene TRBV29-1 combines with J gene TRBJ2-3; either TRBD1 or TRBD2 may fit D (5 bases each). The germline V gene encodes CDR1 SQVTM and CDR2 ANQGSEA. This CDR3 contains 13 residues. V shed 5 bases and J shed 7 bases, with 16 bases lying between them. CDR3 sequence: CSVREGMGNTQYF. For the CDR3, the DNA is TGCAGCGTTCGCGAGGGGATGGGAAATACGCAGTATTTT.

The table lists this clonotype with a few counts. The chain combines TRBV20-1 with TRBJ2-7; 7 bases map to TRBD1. Germline V lookup: CDR1 DFQATT, CDR2 SNEGSKA (reference sequence). The CDR3 contains 13 residues. V lost 3 bases to trimming and J lost 3 bases; unmatched junction nucleotides: 5. The CDR3 nucleotides read TGCAGTGCTAGGGGGGACAGCCACTACGAGCAGTACTTC. Protein: CSARGDSHYEQYF.

This clonotype was picked up a small number of times. The V gene is TRBV20-1, the J gene TRBJ2-7, with TRBD1 identical over 10 bases. With 1 base clipped from V and 0 bases from J, the junction kept 6 bases outside the gene matches. Per the germline V gene, CDR1 is DFQATT and CDR2 is SNEGSKA (reference sequence). This CDR3 contains 16 residues. CDR3 sequence: CSARALGQGSSYEQYF. As DNA, the CDR3 is TGCAGTGCTAGAGCCCTGGGACAGGGGAGCTCCTACGAGCAGTACTTC.

This clonotype was found a few times. This chain joins TRBV12-3 or TRBV12-4 and TRBJ2-6; TRBD1 is a possible D gene (5 bases). The CDR3 contains 18 residues. Trimming took 5 bases from V and 0 from J, leaving 17 bases between them. CDR3 sequence (DNA): TGTGCCAGCAGTCCCCGCAGGGTAGTACTCTCTGGGGCCAACGTCCTGACTTTC. Protein sequence: CASSPRRVVLSGANVLTF.

The rearrangement uses TRBV9 and TRBJ2-3; D is ambiguous. V dropped 4 bases and J dropped 1 base, with 10 bases sitting between them. Germline V gene lookup returns CDR1 SGDLS and CDR2 YYNGEE. This CDR3 is built from 14 residues. CDR3 bases: TGTGCCAGCAGCCTCTTACTCGGCACAGATACGCAGTATTTT. Translating it yields CASSLLLGTDTQYF.

Many counts were recorded for this clonotype. The rearrangement links TRBV2 to TRBJ2-7; no clear D. Trimming took off 3 bases at V and 1 base at J, with 7 bases between the two ends. CDR1 and CDR2 (germline): SNHLY, FYNNEI. The CDR3 loop spans 13 amino acids. Here the CDR3 DNA reads TGTGCCAGCAGTGACGGCAGATCCTACGAGCAGTACTTC. It encodes CASSDGRSYEQYF.